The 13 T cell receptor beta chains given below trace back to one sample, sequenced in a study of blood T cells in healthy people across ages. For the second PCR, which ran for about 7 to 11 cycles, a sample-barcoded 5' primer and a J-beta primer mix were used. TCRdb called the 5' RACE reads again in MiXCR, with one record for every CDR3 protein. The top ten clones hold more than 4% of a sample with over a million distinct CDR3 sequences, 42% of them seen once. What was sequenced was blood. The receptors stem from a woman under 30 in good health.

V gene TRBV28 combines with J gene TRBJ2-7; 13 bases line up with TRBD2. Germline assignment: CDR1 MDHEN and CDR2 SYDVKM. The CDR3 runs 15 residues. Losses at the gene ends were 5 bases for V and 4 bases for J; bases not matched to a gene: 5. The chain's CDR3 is CASSHPGLAGYEQYF. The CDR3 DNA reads TGTGCCAGCAGTCATCCGGGACTAGCGGGGTACGAGCAGTACTTC. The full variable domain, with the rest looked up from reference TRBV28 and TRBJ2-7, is DVKVTQSSRYLVKRTGEKVFLECVQDMDHENMFWYRQDPGLGLRLIYFSYDVKMKEKGDIPEGYSVSREKKERFSLILESASTNQTSMYLCASSHPGLAGYEQYFGPGTRLTVT.

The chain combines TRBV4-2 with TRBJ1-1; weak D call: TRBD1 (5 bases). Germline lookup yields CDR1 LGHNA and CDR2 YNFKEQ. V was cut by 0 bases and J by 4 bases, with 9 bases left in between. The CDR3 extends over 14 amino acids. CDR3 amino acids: CASSQDRGATEAFF. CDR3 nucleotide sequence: TGTGCCAGCAGCCAAGATAGGGGAGCCACTGAAGCTTTCTTT.

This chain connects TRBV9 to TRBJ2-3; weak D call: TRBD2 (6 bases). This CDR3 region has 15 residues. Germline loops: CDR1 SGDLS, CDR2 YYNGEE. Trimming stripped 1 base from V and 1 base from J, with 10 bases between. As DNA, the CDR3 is TGTGCCAGCAGCGTATGGAGGGAGGGCACAGATACGCAGTATTTT. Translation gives CASSVWREGTDTQYF.

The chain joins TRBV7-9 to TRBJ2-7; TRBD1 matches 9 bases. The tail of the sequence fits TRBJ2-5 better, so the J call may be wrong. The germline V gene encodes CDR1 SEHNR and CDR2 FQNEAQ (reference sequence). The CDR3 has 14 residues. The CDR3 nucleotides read TGTGCCAGCAGCTACTACAGGGGGCAGGAGACCCAGTACTTC. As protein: CASSYYRGQETQYF.

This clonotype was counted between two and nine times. CDR3 bases: TGCAGTGCTAGAGATCGGCAGGGGAGTTCACCCCTCCACTTT. Its translation: CSARDRQGSSPLHF. The chain carries TRBV20-1 and TRBJ1-6; maybe TRBD1 (6 bases). The CDR3 spans 14 residues. The ends were cut back, 0 bases at V and 9 bases at J, with 12 bases in the middle. Germline V lookup: CDR1 DFQATT, CDR2 SNEGSKA (reference sequence).

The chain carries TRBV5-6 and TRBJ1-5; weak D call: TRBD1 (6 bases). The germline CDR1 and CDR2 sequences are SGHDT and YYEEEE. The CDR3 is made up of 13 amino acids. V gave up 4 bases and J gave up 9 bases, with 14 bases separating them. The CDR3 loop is CASSGGPLTPQHF. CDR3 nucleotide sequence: TGTGCCAGCAGCGGGGGGCCACTAACGCCCCAGCATTTT.

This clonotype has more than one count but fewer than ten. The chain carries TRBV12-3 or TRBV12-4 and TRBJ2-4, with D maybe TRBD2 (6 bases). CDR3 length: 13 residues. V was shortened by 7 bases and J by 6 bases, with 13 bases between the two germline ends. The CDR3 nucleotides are TGTGCCAGCAAGGGAGGATCCGTAAACATTCAGTACTTC. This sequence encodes CASKGGSVNIQYF.

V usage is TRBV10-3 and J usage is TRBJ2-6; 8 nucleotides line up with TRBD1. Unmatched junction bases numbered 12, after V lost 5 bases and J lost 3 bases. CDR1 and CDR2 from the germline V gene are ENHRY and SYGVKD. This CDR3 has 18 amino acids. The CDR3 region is CAISRRTGLKGGANVLTF. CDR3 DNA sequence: TGTGCCATCAGTAGACGGACAGGGCTTAAGGGTGGGGCCAACGTCCTGACTTTC.

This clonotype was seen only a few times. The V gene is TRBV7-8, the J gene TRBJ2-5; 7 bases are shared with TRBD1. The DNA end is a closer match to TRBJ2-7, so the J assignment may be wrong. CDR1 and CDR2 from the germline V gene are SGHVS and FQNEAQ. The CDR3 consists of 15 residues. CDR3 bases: TGTGCCAGCAGCTTTGACCGACAGGGCGGAAACGAGCAGTACTTC. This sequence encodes CASSFDRQGGNEQYF.

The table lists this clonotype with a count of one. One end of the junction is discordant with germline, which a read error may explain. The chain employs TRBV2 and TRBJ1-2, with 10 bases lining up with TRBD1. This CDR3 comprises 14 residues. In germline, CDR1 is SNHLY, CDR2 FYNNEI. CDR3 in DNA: TGTGTCAGCAGTGAAGGGACAGGGGCCTATGGCTACACCTTC. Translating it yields CVSSEGTGAYGYTF.

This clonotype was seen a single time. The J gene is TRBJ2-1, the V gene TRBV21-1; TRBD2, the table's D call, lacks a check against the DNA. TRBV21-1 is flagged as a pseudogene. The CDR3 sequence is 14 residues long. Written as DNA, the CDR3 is TGTGCCAGCAGCAAACGGAGGGGAGACGATGAGCAGTTCTTC. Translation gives CASSKRRGDDEQFF.

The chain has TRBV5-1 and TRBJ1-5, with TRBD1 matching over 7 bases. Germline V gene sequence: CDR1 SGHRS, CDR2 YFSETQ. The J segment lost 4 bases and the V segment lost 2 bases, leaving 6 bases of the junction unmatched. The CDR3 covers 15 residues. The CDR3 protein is CASSFSGTDNQPQHF. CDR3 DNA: TGCGCCAGCAGCTTTTCCGGGACAGATAATCAGCCCCAGCATTTT.

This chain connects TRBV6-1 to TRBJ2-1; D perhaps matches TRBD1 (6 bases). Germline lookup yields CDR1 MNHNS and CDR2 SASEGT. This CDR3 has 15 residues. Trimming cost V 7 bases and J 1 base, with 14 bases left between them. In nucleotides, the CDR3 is TGTGCCAGCAATCTCGACAGGTATTCCTACAATGAGCAGTTCTTC. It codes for CASNLDRYSYNEQFF.